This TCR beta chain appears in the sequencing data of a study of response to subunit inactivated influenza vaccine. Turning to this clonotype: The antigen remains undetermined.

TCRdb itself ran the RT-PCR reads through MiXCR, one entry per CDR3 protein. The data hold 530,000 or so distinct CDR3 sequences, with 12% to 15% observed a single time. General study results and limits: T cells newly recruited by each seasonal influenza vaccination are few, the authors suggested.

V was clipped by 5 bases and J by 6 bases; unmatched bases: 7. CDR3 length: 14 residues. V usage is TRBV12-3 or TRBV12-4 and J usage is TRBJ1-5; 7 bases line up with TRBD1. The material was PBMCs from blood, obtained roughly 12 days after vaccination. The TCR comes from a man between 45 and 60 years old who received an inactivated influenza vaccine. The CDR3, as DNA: TGTGCCAGCAGTAACAGGGGACGAGGTCAGCCCCAGCATTTT. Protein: CASSNRGRGQPQHF.